This T cell receptor beta chain was identified in a study of T cells after posttransplantation cyclophosphamide. Study-level findings and limits: After PTCy, TRB diversity resembled that of CNI/methotrexate controls.

The CDR3 extends over 13 amino acids. Trimming removed 5 bases from V and 1 base from J; junction bases left unmatched: 2. Germline assignment: CDR1 SQVTM and CDR2 ANQGSEA. TCRdb's copy holds only in-frame clones and misses some; the assay was immunoSEQ multiplex PCR. This set yields around 35,000 clones and no singletons; the top ten hold under 7%. This clone was seen a handful of times. Antigen specificity is unknown. The sequenced material came from PBMCs. The gene calls are TRBV29-1 and TRBJ2-5, with 9 bases that match TRBD1. This receptor was taken from a woman aged 50 to 65 in good health and a related stem cell transplant donor. CDR3 loop: CSVRDRVQETQYF. CDR3 DNA: TGCAGCGTTCGGGACAGGGTCCAAGAGACCCAGTACTTC. The whole variable domain, remainder taken from reference TRBV29-1 and TRBJ2-5, is SAVISQKPSRDICQRGTSLTIQCQVDSQVTMMFWYRQQPGQSLTLIATANQGSEATYESGFVIDKFPISRPNLTFSTLTVSNMSPEDSSIYLCSVRDRVQETQYFGPGTRLLVL.